The rows below give T cell receptor beta chains drawn from one sample of a study of OX40 agonist ivuxolimab in advanced cancers. Here immunoSEQ multiplex PCR was the method, and the copy in TCRdb shows in-frame clones only, minus some. Of 70,000 or so clones detected, 90% appear once; the ten largest clones hold roughly a tenth. The sample in question was CD4+ or CD8+ T cells sorted from blood, obtained in a trial of the OX40 agonist ivuxolimab. These TCRs come from an adult with an advanced solid tumor such as melanoma, head and neck, liver or kidney cancer. Each CDR3 is given with its conserved first and last residue. The D gene is left open where the match is weak. For some rows the clone size is stated as once, few or many, or as a class when expanded; others skip it.

D	length	V	J	size	CDR3	DNA
TRBD2	14	TRBV18	TRBJ2-4	.	CASSRPGGTHIQYF	TGTGCCAGCTCCCGCCCGGGAGGTACGCACATTCAGTACTTC
TRBD1	15	TRBV14	TRBJ2-7	.	CASSQRGTGTYEQYF	TGTGCCAGCAGCCAAAGGGGGACAGGGACCTACGAGCAGTACTTC
.	16	TRBV4-2	TRBJ2-1	.	CASSQEGTAGYNEQFF	TGTGCCAGCAGCCAAGAAGGGACAGCGGGCTACAATGAGCAGTTCTTC
.	13	TRBV5-6	TRBJ2-3	.	CASSMGPQDTQYF	TGTGCCAGCAGCATGGGGCCCCAAGATACGCAGTATTTT
TRBD1	14	TRBV7-2	TRBJ2-7	.	CASSFGTEYYEQYF	TGTGCCAGCAGCTTCGGGACAGAATACTACGAGCAGTACTTC
.	12	TRBV6-5	TRBJ2-7	.	CASSYSLGEQYF	TGTGCCAGCAGTTACTCCCTCGGGGAGCAGTACTTC
TRBD1	14	TRBV19	TRBJ2-3	.	CASTPTGGTNTQYF	TGTGCCAGTACCCCGACAGGGGGCACGAATACGCAGTATTTT
.	14	TRBV6-1	TRBJ2-5	.	CASSEGGAGETQYF	TGTGCCAGCAGTGAAGGTGGGGCAGGAGAGACCCAGTACTTC
TRBD2	15	TRBV7-9	TRBJ2-1	.	CASSKSGGGVGEQFF	TGTGCCAGCAGCAAATCCGGGGGAGGGGTTGGTGAGCAGTTCTTC
.	14	TRBV5-1	TRBJ1-1	.	CASSSSGGYTEAFF	TGCGCCAGCAGCTCTTCTGGGGGGTACACTGAAGCTTTCTTT
TRBD2	16	TRBV9	TRBJ2-3	.	CASSVAGTSGMGTQYF	TGTGCCAGCAGCGTAGCCGGGACTAGCGGGATGGGTACGCAGTATTTT
TRBD1	15	TRBV9	TRBJ2-7	.	CASSPSGQTLYEQYF	TGTGCCAGCAGCCCATCGGGACAGACTCTCTACGAGCAGTACTTC
.	14	TRBV19	TRBJ1-3	.	CASSRQVYGNTIYF	TGTGCCAGTAGCCGACAGGTGTATGGAAACACCATATATTTT
.	14	TRBV2	TRBJ1-5	.	CASSESDSNQPQHF	TGTGCCAGCAGTGAGTCGGACAGCAATCAGCCCCAGCATTTT
TRBD2	18	TRBV28	TRBJ2-5	once	CASSSPGLAGMYQETQYF	TGTGCCAGCAGTTCCCCGGGACTAGCGGGGATGTACCAAGAGACCCAGTACTTC
.	14	TRBV9	TRBJ2-7	.	CASSEETSDHEQYF	TGTGCCAGCAGCGAGGAGACTAGTGATCACGAGCAGTACTTC
.	15	TRBV4-3	TRBJ1-2	.	CASSQEGRYALDYTF	TGCGCCAGCAGCCAAGAAGGGCGATATGCCCTAGACTACACCTTC
TRBD1	15	TRBV6-1	TRBJ1-4	.	CASRPPDRGNEKLFF	TGTGCCAGCCGGCCCCCGGACAGGGGCAATGAAAAACTGTTTTTT
.	16	TRBV6-1	TRBJ1-3	.	CASSERGGQSGNTIYF	TGTGCCAGCAGTGAACGGGGGGGGCAGAGTGGAAACACCATATATTTT
TRBD2	13	TRBV11-1	TRBJ2-7	.	CASRRTSGYEQYF	TGTGCCAGCAGAAGGACTAGCGGCTACGAGCAGTACTTC
.	16	TRBV7-2	TRBJ2-3	.	CASSLGWSTRTDTQYF	TGTGCCAGCAGCTTAGGATGGAGCACTCGCACAGATACGCAGTATTTT
.	15	TRBV7-3	TRBJ2-6	once	CASSSGNSGANVLTF	TGTGCCAGCAGCTCAGGGAACTCTGGGGCCAACGTCCTGACTTTC
.	14	TRBV9	TRBJ1-2	once	CASSSRAGLNGYTF	TGTGCCAGCAGCTCCCGGGCAGGGCTAAATGGCTACACCTTC
.	14	TRBV2	TRBJ1-2	.	CASRANTLNYGYTF	TGTGCCAGCAGGGCAAATACTCTTAACTATGGCTACACCTTC
TRBD2	15	TRBV2	TRBJ2-1	.	CASSPLGGSSNEQFF	TGTGCCAGCAGCCCCCTCGGCGGGAGTAGCAATGAGCAGTTCTTC
.	16	TRBV5-4	TRBJ2-5	.	CASSTRRRGGQETQYF	TGTGCCAGCAGCACCCGCCGGAGGGGTGGGCAAGAGACCCAGTACTTC
TRBD2	15	TRBV28	TRBJ2-1	.	CASSPTGTSVDEQFF	TGTGCCAGCAGTCCGACCGGGACTAGCGTAGATGAGCAGTTCTTC
.	15	TRBV11-2	TRBJ2-1	.	CASSFSIYLYNEQFF	TGTGCCAGCAGCTTTTCCATATATCTCTACAATGAGCAGTTCTTC
.	12	TRBV7-9	TRBJ2-7	.	CASSLRAYEQYF	TGTGCCAGCAGCTTAAGGGCCTACGAGCAGTACTTC
.	13	TRBV2	TRBJ1-2	.	CASSEDRNYGYTF	TGTGCCAGCAGTGAAGACAGAAACTATGGCTACACCTTC
.	14	TRBV6-5	TRBJ1-3	.	CASSYSGSGNTIYF	TGTGCCAGCAGTTACTCTGGCTCTGGAAACACCATATATTTT
.	13	TRBV11-3	TRBJ2-1	.	CASSPSSYNEQFF	TGTGCCAGCAGCCCTAGCTCCTACAATGAGCAGTTCTTC
.	14	TRBV7-9	TRBJ2-1	.	CASSLGQSPGEQFF	TGTGCCAGCAGCTTAGGACAGAGCCCCGGTGAGCAGTTCTTC
.	16	TRBV29-1	TRBJ2-1	.	CSGSKGTPSSYNEQFF	TGCAGCGGCTCAAAGGGGACTCCTAGCTCCTACAATGAGCAGTTCTTC
.	12	TRBV28	TRBJ1-2	few	CASRLFDYGYTF	TGTGCCAGCAGACTGTTTGACTATGGCTACACCTTC
.	11	TRBV20-1	TRBJ2-7	.	CSAELVREQYF	TGCAGTGCCGAACTAGTTCGCGAGCAGTACTTC
TRBD2	13	TRBV5-4	TRBJ2-1	.	CASSFGTNNEQFF	TGTGCCAGCAGCTTCGGGACTAACAATGAGCAGTTCTTC
TRBD1	15	TRBV10-3	TRBJ1-6	.	CAIRGDSGANSPLHF	TGTGCCATCAGGGGGGACAGCGGGGCCAATTCACCCCTCCACTTT
.	11	TRBV10-3	TRBJ1-3	.	CAISEENTIYF	TGTGCCATCAGTGAAGAAAACACCATATATTTT
.	13	TRBV7-2	TRBJ2-7	.	CASSFRLEREQYF	TGTGCCAGCAGCTTCCGACTAGAACGCGAGCAGTACTTC
TRBD2	18	TRBV4-1	TRBJ2-1	.	CASSQDPPALAGLNEQFF	TGCGCCAGCAGCCAAGATCCCCCAGCTCTAGCGGGACTCAATGAGCAGTTCTTC
.	15	TRBV6-5	TRBJ2-6	.	CASSLRGIGANVLTF	TGTGCCAGCAGCCTCCGGGGGATAGGGGCCAACGTCCTGACTTTC
.	11	TRBV5-1	TRBJ2-3	.	CASSRRVSGYF	TGCGCCAGCAGCCGCCGGGTCTCTGGCTATTTT
TRBD1	14	TRBV6-5	TRBJ2-3	.	CASRRTGVTDTQYF	TGTGCCAGCAGACGGACAGGAGTCACAGATACGCAGTATTTT
TRBD1	16	TRBV15	TRBJ2-7	.	CATSRDLDRGNYEQYF	TGTGCCACCAGCAGAGATCTTGACAGGGGGAACTACGAGCAGTACTTC
.	13	TRBV5-1	TRBJ2-1	.	CASSEGSYNEQFF	TGCGCCAGCTCGGAAGGCTCCTACAATGAGCAGTTCTTC
TRBD1	15	TRBV7-2	TRBJ2-2	.	CASSLTTGATGELFF	TGTGCCAGCAGCTTAACTACAGGGGCCACCGGGGAGCTGTTTTTT
.	14	TRBV6-6	TRBJ1-2	.	CASSYSESNYGYTF	TGTGCCAGCAGTTACAGTGAATCTAACTATGGCTACACCTTC
TRBD1	13	TRBV19	TRBJ1-5	.	CASSLPRQGVQHF	TGTGCCAGTAGCCTTCCCCGACAGGGAGTTCAGCATTTT
TRBD1	14	TRBV25-1	TRBJ1-5	.	CASSGRDRGLPQHF	TGTGCCAGCAGTGGGAGGGACAGGGGCCTTCCCCAGCATTTT
TRBD1	14	TRBV7-9	TRBJ1-3	.	CASSYRGAGNTIYF	TGTGCCAGCAGCTACAGGGGGGCTGGAAACACCATATATTTT
.	13	TRBV10-3	TRBJ1-1	.	CAIRGTAGVEAFF	TGTGCCATCAGGGGGACGGCGGGAGTTGAAGCTTTCTTT
.	14	TRBV27	TRBJ2-1	.	CASTAQRLYNEQFF	TGTGCCAGCACCGCTCAAAGGCTCTACAATGAGCAGTTCTTC
TRBD2	20	TRBV10-2	TRBJ2-7	few	CASPPGLAGERFSRSYEQYF	TGCGCCAGTCCCCCAGGACTAGCGGGAGAACGGTTTAGTAGATCCTACGAGCAGTACTTC